Below are 16 T cell receptor beta chains sequenced from a single sample in a study of CD8 T cells in ankylosing spondylitis. TCRdb reprocessed the 5' RACE reads with MiXCR, giving one entry per CDR3 protein. The data contain under 300,000 distinct CDR3 sequences, about 10% of them seen just once; the ten biggest clones take up 6.8%. Sequenced: blood, either unsorted or a sorted T cell fraction (not recorded which). The receptors shown here come from a male donor with ankylosing spondylitis or in good health (not recorded which).

This clonotype was detected ten times or more. This sequence joins TRBV20-1 and TRBJ1-2, with D perhaps matching TRBD1 (6 bases). Germline CDR1 is DFQATT and CDR2 is SNEGSKA (reference sequence). Trimming stripped 3 bases from V and 3 bases from J, with 17 bases between. CDR3 length: 15 residues. CDR3 coding DNA: TGCAGTGCTAGGGACAGTACAGGGACTGACTATGGCTACACCTTC. This encodes CSARDSTGTDYGYTF.

This clonotype has a count of ten or more. This chain links TRBV4-1 with TRBJ1-4; 7 positions match TRBD1. The V segment lost 1 base and the J segment 4 bases; nucleotides outside the gene matches: 6. This CDR3 has 16 residues. CDR1 MGHRA and CDR2 YSYEKL come from the germline V gene. CDR3 in amino acids: CASSQGQGLGNEKLFF. Here the CDR3 DNA reads TGCGCCAGCAGCCAAGGACAGGGTCTGGGTAATGAAAAACTGTTTTTT.

Ten or more counts support this clonotype. This rearrangement joins TRBV6-1 to TRBJ2-2; unclear D gene. This CDR3 contains 15 residues. Germline values: CDR1 MNHNS, CDR2 SASEGT. V was trimmed by 7 bases and J by 1 base, leaving 13 bases between them. CDR3 DNA: TGTGCCAGCACCGATGAAACAGAGAACACCGGGGAGCTGTTTTTT. Its translation: CASTDETENTGELFF.

This clonotype was counted many times. The chain joins TRBV5-1 to TRBJ1-3, with D uncertain. The germline V gene encodes CDR1 SGHRS and CDR2 YFSETQ. Trimming pared 5 bases from V and 2 bases from J, leaving 11 bases between. The length of the CDR3 is 14 residues. Written as DNA, the CDR3 is TGCGCCAGCAGGTTCGAGGGAACTGGAAACACCATATATTTT. Its protein is CASRFEGTGNTIYF.

This clonotype appeared many times. The gene calls are TRBV20-1 and TRBJ2-7, with 10 bases that match TRBD1. Looked up from germline, CDR1 is DFQATT and CDR2 is SNEGSKA (reference sequence). This CDR3 has 13 residues. V gave up 6 bases and J gave up 5 bases; unmatched junction bases: 7. For the CDR3, the DNA is TGCAGTGCACCCGGACAGGGGGGGCACGAGCAGTACTTC. Amino acid sequence: CSAPGQGGHEQYF.

This clonotype was picked up many times. The chain has TRBV5-1 and TRBJ1-1, with D maybe TRBD1 (6 bases). V was cut by 4 bases and J by 5 bases, with 12 bases left in between. The CDR3 spans 13 residues. The germline V gene has CDR1 SGHRS and CDR2 YFSETQ. The CDR3 DNA sequence: TGCGCCAGCAGCGGTACAGGGTATACTGAAGCTTTCTTT. Translated: CASSGTGYTEAFF.

The rearrangement uses TRBV7-2 and TRBJ1-1, with D unresolved. This CDR3 comprises 13 residues. Trimming shortened V by 7 bases and J by 3 bases, and 12 bases separated the two germline ends. Germline V gives CDR1 SGHTA, CDR2 FQGNSA. DNA for the CDR3: TGTGCCAGCAATGCGGCGGGTTACACTGAAGCTTTCTTT. Translation: CASNAAGYTEAFF. Full variable domain (remainder filled in from reference TRBV7-2 and TRBJ1-1): GAGVSQSPSNKVTEKGKDVELRCDPISGHTALYWYRQSLGQGLEFLIYFQGNSAPDKSGLPSDRFSAERTGGSVSTLTIQRTQQEDSAVYLCASNAAGYTEAFFGQGTRLTVV.

This clonotype has only a few counts. This chain connects TRBV6-1 to TRBJ1-1; tentatively, D is TRBD1 (6 bases). The CDR3 has 14 amino acids. V lost 7 bases, J lost 0 bases, and 12 bases lay in between. From germline, CDR1 is MNHNS and CDR2 SASEGT. The DNA of the CDR3 is TGTGCCAGCACCCAGGGGACGGTGAACACTGAAGCTTTCTTT. Translating gives CASTQGTVNTEAFF.

This clonotype was seen repeatedly, ten times or more. The chain recombines TRBV24-1 with TRBJ2-7; D possibly matches TRBD1 or TRBD2 (6 bases each). Per germline, CDR1 KGHDR and CDR2 SFDVKD. Trimming cost V 2 bases and J 6 bases, with 10 bases left between them. The CDR3 runs to 13 residues. Written as DNA, the CDR3 is TGTGCCACCAGTGATTCACAGGGAGGCGAGCAGTACTTC. It specifies CATSDSQGGEQYF.

Comments on this clonotype: A much larger clone differs from this one at a single base, so this may be a read error. The chain links TRBV10-3 to TRBJ2-1, with D possibly being TRBD1 (5 bases). This CDR3 is built from 12 residues. Germline V gives CDR1 ENHRY, CDR2 SYGVKD. The CDR3, as DNA: TGTGCCATCTGGCAGGGTGGCAATGAGCAGCTCTTC. Amino acid sequence: CAIWQGGNEQLF.

The genes are TRBV19 and TRBJ1-2, with D possibly matching TRBD1 (6 bases). The CDR3 is 12 residues long. The V gene's germline CDR1 is LNHDA and CDR2 SQIVND (reference sequence). V was pared by 9 bases and J by 4 bases, with 12 bases between. Here the CDR3 DNA reads TGTGCCAGCCTGGACAGAGTCTATGGCTACACCTTC. Protein sequence: CASLDRVYGYTF.

V is TRBV29-1 and J is TRBJ2-7; tentatively, D is TRBD1 (5 bases). The CDR3 runs 12 residues. Trimming cost V 4 bases and J 3 bases, with 10 bases left between them. CDR1 SQVTM and CDR2 ANQGSEA come from the germline V gene. The CDR3 DNA sequence: TGCAGCGTTGCGACAGTAGGCTACGAGCAGTACTTC. Protein sequence: CSVATVGYEQYF.

This clonotype was seen more than once but under ten times. The chain has TRBV12-2 and TRBJ2-3; whether TRBD1, the table's D call, matches the DNA was not checked. TRBV12-2 is deemed a pseudogene. This CDR3 comprises 20 residues. The DNA of the CDR3 is TGTGCAAGTCGCTTGGTGGCTCTGGTGGGGTCGGGACAGCGCACAGATACGCAGTATTTT. Protein: CASRLVALVGSGQRTDTQYF.

The J gene is TRBJ2-1, the V gene TRBV29-1; a weak D match, TRBD2 (5 bases). This CDR3 is built from 14 residues. Germline CDR1 is SQVTM and CDR2 is ANQGSEA. V was cut by 4 bases and J by 4 bases, with 14 bases left in between. For the CDR3, the DNA is TGCAGCGTTGGAGGAACTAGTTGGTACAATGAGCAGTTCTTC. This encodes CSVGGTSWYNEQFF.

The chain couples TRBV6-1 to TRBJ2-1; 10 bases align to TRBD2. CDR1 and CDR2 (germline): MNHNS, SASEGT. The CDR3 totals 15 residues. Losses at the gene ends were 6 bases for V and 7 bases for J; bases not matched to a gene: 9. The CDR3 bases are TGTGCCAGCAGCGGTTTAGCGGGGGGTCATAATGAGCAGTTCTTC. Residues: CASSGLAGGHNEQFF.

With respect to this clonotype: A much larger clone is a single base away; this may be a read error. The V gene is TRBV12-3 or TRBV12-4, the J gene TRBJ1-3, with no clear D. The CDR3 spans 15 residues. For the CDR3, the DNA is TGTGCCAGCAGTTTATCGGGCGGCCGAGGAAACAGCATATATTTT. Amino acids: CASSLSGGRGNSIYF.